Below, one TCR beta chain is given with its context. Profiling relied on immunoSEQ multiplex PCR, and the TCRdb table lists in-frame clones only, not all of them. Of about 230,000 clones in the sample, less than 85% were seen once. The CDR3 spans 15 residues. Germline CDR1 is LNHDA and CDR2 is SQIVND (reference sequence). Unmatched junction bases numbered 6, after V lost 0 bases and J lost 6 bases. This record belongs to a study of blood T cell repertoires in COVID-19. For the study at large: Whether acute or convalescent, the COVID-19 samples came from the United States, Italy and Spain. Sample material is recorded as cDNA or gDNA derived from T cells, B-cell-depleted T cells, or PBMCs.

The TCR comes from a woman in her seventies with active or convalescent COVID-19. The V gene is TRBV19, the J gene TRBJ2-7; 9 positions agree with TRBD2. The sample taken for sequencing was peripheral blood. CDR3 loop: CASSIEPAGGFEQYF. DNA of the CDR3: TGTGCCAGTAGTATAGAACCCGCGGGGGGGTTCGAGCAGTACTTC.